This T cell receptor (beta chain) comes out of a study of cytotoxic CD8 clonotypes in ibrutinib-treated CLL. Study in general: Response sampling occurred after a median 12 months of treatment (range 6 to 36). The average sample held roughly 250,000 productive templates and around 87,000 productive rearrangements.

The V gene's germline CDR1 is SGDLS and CDR2 YYNGEE. The CDR3 has 18 amino acids. The V and J ends lost 2 bases and 2 bases, in that order; junction bases with no gene match: 6. Sequenced by immunoSEQ multiplex PCR; TCRdb stores in-frame clones only, minus some. The sample holds approximately 120,000 clones; around four fifths are singletons and the top ten take roughly 3.5%. Notes on this clone: Its antigen remains unidentified.

Points from the study as a whole: Progressing and sustained-remission patients had different sampling times. Researchers report that baseline clonality outpaced age-matched healthy donors and tracked circulating CD8+ T-cell counts.

The chain carries TRBV9 and TRBJ2-6; TRBD2 matches at 11 bases. The clonotype originates from a human donor with chronic lymphocytic leukemia. This sample comprised PBMCs, obtained after 24 months of ibrutinib treatment. For the CDR3, the DNA is TGTGCCAGCAGCGTGGGTAGCGGGGGGGCGGCTGGGGCCAACGTCCTGACTTTC. Translated, it gives CASSVGSGGAAGANVLTF.